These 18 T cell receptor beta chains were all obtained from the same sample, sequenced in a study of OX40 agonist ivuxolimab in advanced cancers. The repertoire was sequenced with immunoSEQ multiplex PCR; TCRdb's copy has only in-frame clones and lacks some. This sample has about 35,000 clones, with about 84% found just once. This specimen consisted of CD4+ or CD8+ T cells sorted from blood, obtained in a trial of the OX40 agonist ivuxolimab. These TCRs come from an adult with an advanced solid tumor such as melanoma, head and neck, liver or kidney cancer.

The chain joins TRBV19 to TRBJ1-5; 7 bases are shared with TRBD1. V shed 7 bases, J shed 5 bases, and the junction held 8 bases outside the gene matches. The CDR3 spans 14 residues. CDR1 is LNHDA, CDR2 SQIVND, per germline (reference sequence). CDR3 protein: CASTGARGYQPQHF. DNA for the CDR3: TGTGCCAGTACGGGGGCCAGGGGGTATCAGCCCCAGCATTTT. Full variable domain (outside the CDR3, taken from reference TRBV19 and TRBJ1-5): DGGITQSPKYLFRKEGQNVTLSCEQNLNHDAMYWYRQDPGQGLRLIYYSQIVNDFQKGDIAEGYSVSREKKESFPLTVTSAQKNPTAFYLCASTGARGYQPQHFGDGTRLSIL.

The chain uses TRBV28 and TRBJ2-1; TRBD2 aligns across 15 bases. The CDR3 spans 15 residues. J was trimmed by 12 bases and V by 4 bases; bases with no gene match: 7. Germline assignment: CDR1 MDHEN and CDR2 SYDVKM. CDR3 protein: CASSSGTSGRPTQFF. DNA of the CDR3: TGTGCCAGCAGTTCCGGGACTAGCGGGAGGCCGACGCAGTTCTTC.

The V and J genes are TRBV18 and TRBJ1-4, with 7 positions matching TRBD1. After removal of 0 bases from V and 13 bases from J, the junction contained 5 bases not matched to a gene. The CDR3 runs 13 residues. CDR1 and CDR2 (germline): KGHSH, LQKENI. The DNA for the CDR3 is TGTGCCAGCTCACCACCACAGGGGAGAGTACTGTTTTTT. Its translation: CASSPPQGRVLFF.

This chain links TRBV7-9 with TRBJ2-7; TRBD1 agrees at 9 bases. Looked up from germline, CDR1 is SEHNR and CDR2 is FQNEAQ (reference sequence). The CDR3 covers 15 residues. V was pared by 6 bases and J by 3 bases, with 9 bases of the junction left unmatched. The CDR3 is CASRKQGAPGYEQYF. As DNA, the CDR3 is TGTGCCAGCAGAAAACAGGGGGCACCAGGCTACGAGCAGTACTTC.

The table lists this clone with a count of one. The DNA for the CDR3 is TGTGCCAGCAGCCCCAGAACCTCGACTAGCGGGGGATTCCCTAAAGGGTTCTTC. Amino acid sequence: CASSPRTSTSGGFPKGFF. The genes are TRBV11-2 and TRBJ2-1; TRBD2 agrees at 12 bases. V shed 5 bases, J shed 15 bases, and the junction held 23 bases outside the gene matches. This CDR3 comprises 18 residues. The germline CDR1 and CDR2 sequences are SGHAT and FQNNGV. Together with reference TRBV11-2 and TRBJ2-1, the CDR3 gives the full variable domain: EAGVAQSPRYKIIEKRQSVAFWCNPISGHATLYWYQQILGQGPKLLIQFQNNGVVDDSQLPKDRFSAERLKGVDSTLKIQPAKLEDSAVYLCASSPRTSTSGGFPKGFFGPGTRLTVL.

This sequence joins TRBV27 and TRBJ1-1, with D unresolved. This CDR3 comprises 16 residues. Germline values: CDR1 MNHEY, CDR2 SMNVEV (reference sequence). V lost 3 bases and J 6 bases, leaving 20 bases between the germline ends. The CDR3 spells CASSLGSYLFAAEAFF. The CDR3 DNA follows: TGTGCCAGCAGTTTGGGGTCCTATCTCTTCGCCGCTGAAGCTTTCTTT.

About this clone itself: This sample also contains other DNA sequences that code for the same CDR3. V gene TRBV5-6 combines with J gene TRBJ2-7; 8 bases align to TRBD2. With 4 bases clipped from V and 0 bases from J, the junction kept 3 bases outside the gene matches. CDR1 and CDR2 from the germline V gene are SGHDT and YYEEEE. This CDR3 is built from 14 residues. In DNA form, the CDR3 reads TGTGCCAGCAGCCGGGGGGGGAGCTCCTACGAGCAGTACTTC. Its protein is CASSRGGSSYEQYF.

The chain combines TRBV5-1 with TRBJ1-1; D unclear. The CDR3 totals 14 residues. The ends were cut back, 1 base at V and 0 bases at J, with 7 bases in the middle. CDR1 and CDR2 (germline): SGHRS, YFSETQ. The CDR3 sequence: CASSLRGMNTEAFF. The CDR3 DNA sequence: TGCGCCAGCAGCTTGCGGGGTATGAACACTGAAGCTTTCTTT.

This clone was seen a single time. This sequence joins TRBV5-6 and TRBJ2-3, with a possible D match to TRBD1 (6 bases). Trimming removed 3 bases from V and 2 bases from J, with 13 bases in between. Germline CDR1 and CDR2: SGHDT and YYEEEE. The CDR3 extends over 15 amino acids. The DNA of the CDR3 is TGTGCCAGCAGCTGGTCGTACAGGGCCACAGATACGCAGTATTTT. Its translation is CASSWSYRATDTQYF.

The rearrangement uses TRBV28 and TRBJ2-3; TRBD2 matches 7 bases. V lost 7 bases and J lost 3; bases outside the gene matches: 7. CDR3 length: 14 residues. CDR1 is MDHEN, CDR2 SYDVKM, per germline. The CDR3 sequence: CASTGGGPTDTQYF. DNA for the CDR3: TGTGCCAGCACGGGGGGAGGGCCGACAGATACGCAGTATTTT.

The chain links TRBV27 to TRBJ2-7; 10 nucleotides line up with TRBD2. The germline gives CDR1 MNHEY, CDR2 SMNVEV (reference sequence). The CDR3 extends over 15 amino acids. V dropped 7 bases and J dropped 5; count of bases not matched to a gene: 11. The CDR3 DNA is TGTGCCAGCAAGGGGACTAGCGTATCTCCCGACGAGCAGTACTTC. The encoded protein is CASKGTSVSPDEQYF.

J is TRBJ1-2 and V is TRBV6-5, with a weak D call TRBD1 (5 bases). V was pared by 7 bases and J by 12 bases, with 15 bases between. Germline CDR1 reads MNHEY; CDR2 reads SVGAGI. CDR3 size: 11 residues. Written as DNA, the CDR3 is TGTGCCAGCAAGGGGTTGAGGGGCGACACCTTC. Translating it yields CASKGLRGDTF.

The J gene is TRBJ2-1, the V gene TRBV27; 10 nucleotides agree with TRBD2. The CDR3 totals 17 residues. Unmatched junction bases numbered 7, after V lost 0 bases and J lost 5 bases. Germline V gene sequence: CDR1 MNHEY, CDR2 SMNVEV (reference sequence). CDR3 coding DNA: TGTGCCAGCAGTTTATCGCCCCTAGCGGGAGCCCACAATGAGCAGTTCTTC. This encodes CASSLSPLAGAHNEQFF.

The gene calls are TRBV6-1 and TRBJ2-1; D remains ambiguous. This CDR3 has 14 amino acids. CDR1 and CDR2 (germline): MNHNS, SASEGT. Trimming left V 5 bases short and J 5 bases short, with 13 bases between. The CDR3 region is CASSTLRLNNEQFF. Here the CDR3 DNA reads TGTGCCAGCAGTACCCTCCGACTTAACAATGAGCAGTTCTTC.

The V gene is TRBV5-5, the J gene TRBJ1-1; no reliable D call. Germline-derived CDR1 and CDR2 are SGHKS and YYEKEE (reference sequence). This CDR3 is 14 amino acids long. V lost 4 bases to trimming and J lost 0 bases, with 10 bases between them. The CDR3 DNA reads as TGTGCCAGCAGCCCGGGCCTCATGAACACTGAAGCTTTCTTT. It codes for CASSPGLMNTEAFF.

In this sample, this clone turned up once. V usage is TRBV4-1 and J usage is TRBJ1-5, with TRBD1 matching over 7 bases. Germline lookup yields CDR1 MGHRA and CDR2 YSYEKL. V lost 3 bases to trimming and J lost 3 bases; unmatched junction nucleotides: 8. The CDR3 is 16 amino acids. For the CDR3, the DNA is TGCGCCAGCAGCCAGAGATCCGGGACAGTCAATCAGCCCCAGCATTTT. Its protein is CASSQRSGTVNQPQHF.

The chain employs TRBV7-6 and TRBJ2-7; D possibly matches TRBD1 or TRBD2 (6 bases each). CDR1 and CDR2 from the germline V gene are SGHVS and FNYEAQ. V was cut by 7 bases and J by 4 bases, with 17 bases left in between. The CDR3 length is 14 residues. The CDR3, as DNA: TGTGCCAGCACCCAACGGGGGACAAAATACGAGCAGTACTTC. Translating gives CASTQRGTKYEQYF.

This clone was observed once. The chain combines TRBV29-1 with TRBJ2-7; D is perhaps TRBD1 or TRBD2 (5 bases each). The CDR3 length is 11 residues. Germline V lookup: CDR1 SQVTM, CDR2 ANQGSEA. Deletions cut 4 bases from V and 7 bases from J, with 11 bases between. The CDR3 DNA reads TGCAGCGTTGGCTGGGGACGTGAGCAGTACTTC. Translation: CSVGWGREQYF.